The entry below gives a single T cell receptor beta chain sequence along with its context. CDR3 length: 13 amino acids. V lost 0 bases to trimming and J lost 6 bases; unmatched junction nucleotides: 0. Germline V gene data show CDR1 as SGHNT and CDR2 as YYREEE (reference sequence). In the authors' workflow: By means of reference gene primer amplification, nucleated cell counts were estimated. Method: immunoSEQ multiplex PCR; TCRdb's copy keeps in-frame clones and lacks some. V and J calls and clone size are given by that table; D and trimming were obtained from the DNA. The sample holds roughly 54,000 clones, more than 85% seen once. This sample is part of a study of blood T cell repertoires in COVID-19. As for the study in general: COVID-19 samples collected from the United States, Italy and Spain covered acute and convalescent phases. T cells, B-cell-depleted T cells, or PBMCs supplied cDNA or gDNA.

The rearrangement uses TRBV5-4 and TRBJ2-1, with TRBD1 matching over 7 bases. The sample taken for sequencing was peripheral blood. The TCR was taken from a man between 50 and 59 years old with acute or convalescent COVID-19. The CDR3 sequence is CASSLGDSNEQFF. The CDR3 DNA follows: TGTGCCAGCAGCTTGGGGGACAGCAATGAGCAGTTCTTC.